This is a list of T cell receptor beta chains from one sample in a study of T cells after yellow fever vaccination. TCRdb fed the 5' RACE reads into MiXCR, producing one record per CDR3 protein. Of roughly 250,000 distinct CDR3 sequences in the sample, roughly 13% are singletons; the top ten hold 0.4% to 0.55%. This specimen was CD4+ T cells sorted from PBMCs, taken 45 days after the yellow fever booster vaccination. The receptors derive from a man aged 25-45 years who received the YFV17D yellow fever vaccine. The CDR3 runs from the conserved cysteine through the conserved F or W. A row's size may be missing; if present it is once, few, many or a size class.

cdr3_aa clone_size j_call v_call
CASSHLGGENEQYF - TRBJ2-7 TRBV7-2
CSARDVYSNQPQHF few TRBJ1-5 TRBV20-1
CASSNRAGRELFF few TRBJ2-2 TRBV19
CASSFVPGETQYF few TRBJ2-5 TRBV5-1
CSSSPLGQVTDTQYF - TRBJ2-3 TRBV5-5
CASSTDSIVDTQYF - TRBJ2-3 TRBV12-3/TRBV12-4
CASSLSYAPTSGAYEQYF few TRBJ2-7 TRBV11-2
CASSQERLTYEQYF - TRBJ2-7 TRBV4-3
CSVGKQGKAYEQYF few TRBJ2-7 TRBV29-1
CASSQGGRFSGYGYTF - TRBJ1-2 TRBV4-1
CASSESRGRGPWANVLTF - TRBJ2-6 TRBV10-1
CASSLAAGFTDTQYF few TRBJ2-3 TRBV7-2
CASSLSITETQYF - TRBJ2-5 TRBV27
CASSSTGTRVYEQYF few TRBJ2-7 TRBV7-2
CASSSQPPISTDTQYF - TRBJ2-3 TRBV7-2
CSARGGSYLETQYF few TRBJ2-5 TRBV20-1
CATGVLGYEQYF - TRBJ2-7 TRBV10-3
CASSLGGLLAGGPNTQYF - TRBJ2-3 TRBV11-2
CASSFRHSAKNIQYF - TRBJ2-4 TRBV12-3/TRBV12-4
CASSSRGLIPHKETQYF - TRBJ2-5 TRBV28
CASSFEGGELFF - TRBJ2-2 TRBV7-3
CASSELGQGFAEQYF - TRBJ2-7 TRBV10-1
CASGVSPAGLYEQYF - TRBJ2-7 TRBV7-2
CATSRDPIGNSYEQYF many TRBJ2-7 TRBV15
CAISDKGPATNEKLFF few TRBJ1-4 TRBV10-3
CSALRLTQETQYF many TRBJ2-5 TRBV29-1
CASSLALGAGGYTF few TRBJ1-2 TRBV7-6
CASSLGQGPNTEAFF few TRBJ1-1 TRBV5-4
CASSPRTGGNTGELFF few TRBJ2-2 TRBV18
CASSRTRDTQYF few TRBJ2-3 TRBV9
CASSVQGDGETQYF few TRBJ2-5 TRBV7-2
CASSDIIPAPHEQFF - TRBJ2-1 TRBV27
CASSRGTSLIYEQYF few TRBJ2-7 TRBV25-1
CASSEGQGRGDTQYF - TRBJ2-3 TRBV12-3/TRBV12-4
CASSRGKGGEQYF few TRBJ2-7 TRBV14
CASSLRIAGEQFF - TRBJ2-1 TRBV7-2
CASSPLDSAGSQYF few TRBJ2-3 TRBV14
CATSRDPSGIGNNEQFF - TRBJ2-1 TRBV15
CASSLLSENIQYF - TRBJ2-4 TRBV5-1
CAISSDYEQYF few TRBJ2-7 TRBV10-3
CASSQDSQETQYF many TRBJ2-5 TRBV7-6
CASRPWQTSTDTQYF - TRBJ2-3 TRBV7-2
CSVESPDQETQYF many TRBJ2-5 TRBV29-1
CATKDTRGSYTF few TRBJ1-2 TRBV7-3
CASSSFTSGGRSQYF - TRBJ2-5 TRBV28
CASSWWTSGSTDTQYF - TRBJ2-3 TRBV5-6
CASSGAGTSGFWGTGGEQFF few TRBJ2-1 TRBV9
CASSSPPQPQHF few TRBJ1-5 TRBV6-2/TRBV6-3
CASSPRDAGGTTDTQYF - TRBJ2-3 TRBV18
CSATDSSRQYF few TRBJ2-7 TRBV20-1
CASSLTGTSAYEQYF - TRBJ2-7 TRBV6-2/TRBV6-3
CASSPQAYSNQPQHF few TRBJ1-5 TRBV7-9
CSARDWGVSYNEQFF - TRBJ2-1 TRBV20-1
CASSLARTSGRPGEQFF few TRBJ2-1 TRBV7-2
CASSLGTRQDTQYF - TRBJ2-3 TRBV5-1
CASSLGPSGSTDTQYF many TRBJ2-3 TRBV5-1
CASSSGQLETQYF few TRBJ2-5 TRBV18
CSARFDRGQETQYF many TRBJ2-5 TRBV20-1
CASSGLAGTGELFF - TRBJ2-2 TRBV5-1